This T cell receptor beta chain was sequenced in a study of identical twins. A universal primer site came from template switching; cDNA carried unique molecular identifiers. TCRdb passed the 5' RACE reads through MiXCR, listing each CDR3 protein once. The sample holds 640,000 or so distinct CDR3 sequences, approximately 6.1% seen once. Concerning this clonotype itself: Its target is not known.

Regarding the study as a whole: Because invariant MAIT and iNKT cells could be present, zero-insertion analyses could be partly confounded. The study based its conclusions on cross-sectional statistical analysis and did not follow the same donors.

V was clipped by 4 bases and J by 5 bases; unmatched bases: 9. Looked up from germline, CDR1 is SGHRS and CDR2 is YFSETQ. The CDR3 spans 16 residues. This chain links TRBV5-1 with TRBJ2-2, with 9 nucleotides matching TRBD1. Sequencing was done on a sample of naive T cells sorted from blood. The sequence was obtained from a man in his late teens or twenties in good health. CDR3 in amino acids: CASSPGTGRRTGELFF. The DNA of the CDR3 is TGCGCCAGCAGCCCGGGGACAGGGAGAAGGACCGGGGAGCTGTTTTTT.